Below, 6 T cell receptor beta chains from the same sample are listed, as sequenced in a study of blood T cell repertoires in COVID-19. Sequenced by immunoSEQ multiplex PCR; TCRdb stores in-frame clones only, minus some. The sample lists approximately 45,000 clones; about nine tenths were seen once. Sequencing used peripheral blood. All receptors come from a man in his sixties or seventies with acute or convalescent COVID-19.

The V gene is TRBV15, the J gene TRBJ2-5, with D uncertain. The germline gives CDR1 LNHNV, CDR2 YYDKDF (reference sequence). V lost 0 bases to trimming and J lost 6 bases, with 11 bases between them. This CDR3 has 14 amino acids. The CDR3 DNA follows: TGTGCCACCAGCAGAGATGCCCAAGCCCAGACCCAGTACTTC. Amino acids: CATSRDAQAQTQYF.

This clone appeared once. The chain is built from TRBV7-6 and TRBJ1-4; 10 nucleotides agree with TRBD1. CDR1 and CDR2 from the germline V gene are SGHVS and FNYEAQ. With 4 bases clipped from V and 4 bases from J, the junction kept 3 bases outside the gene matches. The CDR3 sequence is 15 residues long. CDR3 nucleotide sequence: TGTGCCAGCAGCTCTGGGACAGGGGTTAATGAAAAACTGTTTTTT. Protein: CASSSGTGVNEKLFF. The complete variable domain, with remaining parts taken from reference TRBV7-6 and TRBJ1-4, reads GAGVSQSPRYKVTKRGQDVALRCDPISGHVSLYWYRQALGQGPEFLTYFNYEAQQDKSGLPNDRFSAERPEGSISTLTIQRTEQRDSAMYRCASSSGTGVNEKLFFGSGTQLSVL.

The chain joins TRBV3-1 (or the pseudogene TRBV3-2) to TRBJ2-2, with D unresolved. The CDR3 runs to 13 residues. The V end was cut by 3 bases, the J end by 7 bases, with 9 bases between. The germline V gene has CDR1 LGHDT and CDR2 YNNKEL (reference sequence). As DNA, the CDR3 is TGTGCCAGCAGCCAGAGGCCAGTCGGGGAGCTGTTTTTT. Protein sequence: CASSQRPVGELFF.

CDR3 nucleotides: TGTGCCAGTAGCACAGGGGGCGAGAATCAGCCCCAGCATTTT. It is translated as CASSTGGENQPQHF. The chain combines TRBV19 with TRBJ1-5; 9 positions match TRBD1. The CDR3 is made up of 14 amino acids. The V and J ends lost 6 bases and 4 bases, in that order; junction bases with no gene match: 4. CDR1 and CDR2 (germline): LNHDA, SQIVND (reference sequence).

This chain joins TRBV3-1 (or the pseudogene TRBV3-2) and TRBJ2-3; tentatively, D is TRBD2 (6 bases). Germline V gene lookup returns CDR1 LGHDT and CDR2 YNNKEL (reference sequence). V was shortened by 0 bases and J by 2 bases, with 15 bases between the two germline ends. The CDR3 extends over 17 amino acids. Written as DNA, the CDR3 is TGTGCCAGCAGCCAAGATGCAGTAGCGGTTTCCACAGATACGCAGTATTTT. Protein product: CASSQDAVAVSTDTQYF.

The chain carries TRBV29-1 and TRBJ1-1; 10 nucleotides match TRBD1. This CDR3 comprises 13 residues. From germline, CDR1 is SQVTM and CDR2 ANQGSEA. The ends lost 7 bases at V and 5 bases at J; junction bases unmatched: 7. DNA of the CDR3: TGCAGCGCCGACAGGGGGCAAGGAACTGAAGCTTTCTTT. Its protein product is CSADRGQGTEAFF.